The rows below give T cell receptor beta chains drawn from one sample of a study of T cells in Graves' hyperthyroidism and ophthalmopathy. Each CDR3 protein is one row after TCRdb ran MiXCR on the multiplex PCR reads. Of 650,000 to 800,000 distinct CDR3 sequences listed, approximately 42% are singletons. The sequencing input was peripheral blood or thyroid tissue (not recorded which). All receptors come from an adult man with Graves' disease, either hyperthyroidism or ophthalmopathy (not recorded which). The CDR3 runs from the conserved cysteine through the conserved F or W. Fields, in order: J gene, V gene, D gene, clone size, CDR3 protein, CDR3 DNA. A D gene is named only where the DNA matches it firmly. Clone size is not always given. Where it is, it says once, few, many or a class for expanded clones.

>TRBJ2-5|TRBV20-1|.|.
CSASMKDRQETQYF
TGCAGTGCCAGCATGAAGGACAGACAAGAGACCCAGTACTTC
>TRBJ2-2|TRBV20-1|.|few
CSASFAGELFF
TGCAGTGCTTCGTTCGCCGGGGAGCTGTTTTTT
>TRBJ2-6|TRBV20-1|.|.
CSATYRGGSGANVLTF
TGCAGTGCTACATACAGGGGAGGGTCTGGGGCCAACGTCCTGACTTTC
>TRBJ1-1|TRBV12-3/TRBV12-4|.|few
CASRVRDTEAFF
TGTGCCAGCAGGGTGCGGGACACTGAAGCTTTCTTT
>TRBJ1-1|TRBV19|.|few
CATRRGDMNTEAFF
TGTGCCACAAGGAGGGGGGACATGAACACTGAAGCTTTCTTT
>TRBJ1-1|TRBV6-5|.|.
CASSYKGNTEAFF
TGTGCCAGCAGTTACAAGGGAAACACTGAAGCTTTCTTT
>TRBJ2-2|TRBV7-9|.|once
CASTRPGGYGGELFF
TGTGCCAGCACCCGTCCAGGAGGATATGGCGGGGAGCTGTTTTTT
>TRBJ2-6|TRBV6-5|.|many
CASSPASSGANVLTF
TGTGCCAGCAGTCCGGCCTCTTCTGGGGCCAACGTCCTGACTTTC
>TRBJ2-5|TRBV20-1|.|many
CSARDVGQETQYF
TGCAGTGCTAGAGATGTCGGGCAAGAGACCCAGTACTTC
>TRBJ1-1|TRBV20-1|.|.
CSARGGRVKWAFF
TGCAGTGCTAGAGGCGGGCGAGTGAAGTGGGCTTTCTTT
>TRBJ1-2|TRBV29-1|TRBD1|many
CSVFGTGKHGYTF
TGCAGCGTTTTCGGGACAGGGAAGCATGGCTACACCTTC
>TRBJ2-7|TRBV7-9|TRBD1|many
CASSVLAGGQASYEQYF
TGTGCCAGCAGCGTATTAGCCGGCGGACAGGCGTCCTACGAGCAGTACTTC
>TRBJ2-2|TRBV6-5|TRBD2|.
CASSFPGVLADTGELFF
TGTGCCAGCAGTTTCCCCGGGGTACTAGCGGACACCGGGGAGCTGTTTTTT
>TRBJ1-2|TRBV24-1|TRBD1|many
CATSLTGEGYTF
TGTGCCACCAGTTTGACAGGGGAAGGCTACACCTTC
>TRBJ1-5|TRBV7-9|.|.
CASSPMGIMNQPQHF
TGTGCCAGCAGCCCAATGGGAATTATGAATCAGCCCCAGCATTTT
>TRBJ2-7|TRBV5-1|TRBD2|.
CASSLEPSGGHWVYEQYF
TGCGCCAGCAGCTTGGAGCCTAGCGGGGGTCATTGGGTCTACGAGCAGTACTTC
>TRBJ2-7|TRBV7-9|.|few
CASSQASAVISYEQYF
TGCGCCAGCAGCCAGGCCTCGGCAGTGATCTCCTACGAGCAGTACTTC
>TRBJ2-5|TRBV10-3|TRBD1|.
CASRGRRETQYF
TGTGCCTCCAGGGGGCGCAGGGAGACCCAGTACTTC